The source of this TCR beta chain is a study of Ad26.COV2.S vaccination and SARS-CoV-2 variants. Study background: Participants got Ad26.COV2.S intramuscularly, once or twice 56 days apart. General study points: Vaccine recipients surpassed placebo recipients in spike-specific TCR breadth. Researchers cautioned that TCR breadth and depth analyses may have underestimated total T cell responses.

The ends lost 5 bases at V and 2 bases at J; junction bases unmatched: 3. This CDR3 has 13 amino acids. CDR1 is SGHDN and CDR2 is FVKESK in the germline V gene. The treatment: around 19 received Ad26.COV2.S at low or high dose, single or two shots; a few received placebo; per-sample allocation not given. Day 63 following the first vaccine or placebo injection was when the samples were taken. Boston supplied an adult donor aged 18-55 years. A remark on this clone: Its target is not known.

The method was immunoSEQ multiplex PCR; TCRdb's version includes in-frame clones alone and lacks a portion of them. The repertoire includes about 350,000 clones, approximately 81% of them detected once, and 3% to 4% sits in the top ten. This sequence joins TRBV14 and TRBJ2-7; 7 bases align to TRBD1. This TCR came from a person aged 18 to 59 who received the Ad26.COV2.S COVID-19 vaccine or a placebo. Sequencing used peripheral blood, obtained in a trial of Ad26.COV2.S vaccine versus placebo. The CDR3 region is CASSYRGTYEQYF. The CDR3 DNA reads as TGTGCCAGCAGCTACAGGGGAACCTACGAGCAGTACTTC.